This T cell receptor beta chain originates from a study of identical twins. The CDR3 consists of 14 residues. V lost 7 bases and J lost 0, with 12 bases in between. CDR1 SGHKS and CDR2 YYEKEE come from the germline V gene (reference sequence). TCRdb ran MiXCR on the 5' RACE reads and lists one entry per CDR3 protein. Of 500,000 to 650,000 distinct CDR3 sequences in the sample, around 22% were seen once. The same sample was also used in a study of yellow fever vaccine responses in identical twins.

This chain links TRBV5-5 with TRBJ2-3; D is uncertain. The specimen sequenced was CD4+ T cells sorted from blood. This receptor was taken from a young woman in good health. The CDR3 protein is CASARIDSTDTQYF. DNA of the CDR3: TGTGCCAGCGCAAGAATTGATAGCACAGATACGCAGTATTTT.